The clone carrying this T cell receptor beta chain was counted many times. This record belongs to a study of human T cells and chemical hapten exposure. Background on the study: Patch testing placed 0.01% DPC on the upper back, with readings at 6 days.

Library construction involved attaching unique molecular identifiers to individual cDNA molecules, which allowed quantitative, reproducible TCR counting. Study processing details: Ranging from about 23,224 to 750,000, TCR counts per sample had a median value of around 90,000. TCRdb ran MiXCR on the RACE reads and lists one entry per CDR3 protein. None of the V and J calls come from the authors' own analysis; TCRdb made them. The top ten clones hold roughly 7.2% of a sample with some 15,000 distinct CDR3 sequences, around 15% of them seen once. Time point described: patch test 1, 2 weeks after DPC sensitization. Regarding treatment: therapeutic diphenylcyclopropenone sensitization with weekly scalp DPC. V was cut by 1 base and J by 5 bases, with 4 bases left in between. CDR1 and CDR2 from the germline V gene are SGHDN and FVKESK. The CDR3 is 12 amino acids.

The chain joins TRBV14 to TRBJ2-3; D is uncertain. The sequencing used whole blood, collected in connection with sensitization to the hapten diphenylcyclopropenone (DPC). The clonotype originates from a woman under 40 with alopecia areata. Some clones in this sample may be carry-over from other donors' samples. The DNA of the CDR3 is TGTGCCAGCAGCCAAGTACGAGATACGCAGTATTTT. As protein: CASSQVRDTQYF.